Listed here is a single TCR beta chain. The data derive from a study of control samples from healthy donors and cancer patients. The repertoire was sequenced with immunoSEQ multiplex PCR; TCRdb's copy has only in-frame clones and lacks some. The sample holds roughly 400,000 clones, 80% to 95% seen once. The sequence derives from a man in his forties with head and neck cancer. Sequencing was carried out using PBMCs.

The CDR3 DNA follows: TGCGCCAGCAACGCGGGAGGGCCTGGGGAGACCCAGTACTTC. Translating gives CASNAGGPGETQYF. The chain carries TRBV5-1 and TRBJ2-5; 9 bases align to TRBD2. The CDR3 loop spans 14 amino acids. V was clipped by 6 bases and J by 5 bases; unmatched bases: 8. CDR1 and CDR2 (germline): SGHRS, YFSETQ. Full variable domain (missing parts from reference TRBV5-1 and TRBJ2-5): KAGVTQTPRYLIKTRGQQVTLSCSPISGHRSVSWYQQTPGQGLQFLFEYFSETQRNKGNFPGRFSGRQFSNSRSEMNVSTLELGDSALYLCASNAGGPGETQYFGPGTRLLVL.